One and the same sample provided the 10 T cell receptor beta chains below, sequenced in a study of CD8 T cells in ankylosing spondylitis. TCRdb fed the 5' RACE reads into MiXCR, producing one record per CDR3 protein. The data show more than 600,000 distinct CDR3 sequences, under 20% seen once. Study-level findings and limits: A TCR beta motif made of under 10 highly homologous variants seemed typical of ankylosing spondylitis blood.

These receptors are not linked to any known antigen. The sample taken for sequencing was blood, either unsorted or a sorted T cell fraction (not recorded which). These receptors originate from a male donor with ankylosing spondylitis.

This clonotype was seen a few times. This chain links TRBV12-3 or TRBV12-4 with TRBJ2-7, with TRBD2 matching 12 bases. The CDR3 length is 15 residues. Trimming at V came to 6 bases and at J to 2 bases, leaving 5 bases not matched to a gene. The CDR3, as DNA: TGTGCCAGCAGAACCGGACTAGCGGGGACCTACGAGCAGTACTTC. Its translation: CASRTGLAGTYEQYF.

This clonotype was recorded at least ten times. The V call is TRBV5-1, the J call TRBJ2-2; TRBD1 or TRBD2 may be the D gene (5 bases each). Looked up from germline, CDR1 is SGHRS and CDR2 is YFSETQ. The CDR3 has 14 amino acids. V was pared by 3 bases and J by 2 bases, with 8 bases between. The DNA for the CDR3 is TGCGCCAGCAGCTCGGGACCCAACACCGGGGAGCTGTTTTTT. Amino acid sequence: CASSSGPNTGELFF.

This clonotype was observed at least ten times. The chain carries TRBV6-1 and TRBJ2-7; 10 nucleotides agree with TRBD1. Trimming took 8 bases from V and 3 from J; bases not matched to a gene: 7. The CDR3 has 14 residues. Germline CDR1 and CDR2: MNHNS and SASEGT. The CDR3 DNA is TGTGCCAGCTCACTCGACAGGGGGCTCTACGAGCAGTACTTC. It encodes CASSLDRGLYEQYF.

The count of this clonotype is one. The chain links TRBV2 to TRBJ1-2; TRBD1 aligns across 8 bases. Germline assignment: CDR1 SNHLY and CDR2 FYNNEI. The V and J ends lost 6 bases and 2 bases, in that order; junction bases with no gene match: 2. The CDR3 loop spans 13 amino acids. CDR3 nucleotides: TGTGCCAGCAGATGGACAGGGAACTATGGCTACACCTTC. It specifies CASRWTGNYGYTF.

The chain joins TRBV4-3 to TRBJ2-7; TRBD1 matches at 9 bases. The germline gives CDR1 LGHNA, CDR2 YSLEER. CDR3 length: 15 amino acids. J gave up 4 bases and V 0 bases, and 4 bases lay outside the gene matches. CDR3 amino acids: CASSQDRTGEYEQYF. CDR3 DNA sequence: TGCGCCAGCAGCCAAGATCGGACAGGGGAGTACGAGCAGTACTTC.

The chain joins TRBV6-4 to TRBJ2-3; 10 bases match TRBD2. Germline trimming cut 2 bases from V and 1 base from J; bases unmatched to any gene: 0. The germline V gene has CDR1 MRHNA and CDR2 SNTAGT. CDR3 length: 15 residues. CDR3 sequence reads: CASSDTSGGTDTQYF. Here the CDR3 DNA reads TGTGCCAGCAGTGACACTAGCGGGGGCACAGATACGCAGTATTTT.

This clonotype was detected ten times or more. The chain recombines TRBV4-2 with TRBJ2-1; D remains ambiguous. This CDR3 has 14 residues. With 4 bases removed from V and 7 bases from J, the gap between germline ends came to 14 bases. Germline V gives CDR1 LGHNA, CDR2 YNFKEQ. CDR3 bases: TGTGCCAGCAGCCTACTGCCGGGCGTAAATGAGCAGTTCTTC. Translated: CASSLLPGVNEQFF.

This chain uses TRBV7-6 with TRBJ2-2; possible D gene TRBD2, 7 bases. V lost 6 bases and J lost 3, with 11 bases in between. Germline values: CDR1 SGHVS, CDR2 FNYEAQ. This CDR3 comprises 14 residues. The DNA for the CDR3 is TGTGCCAGCAGGAGGGGGAGGGACACCGGGGAGCTGTTTTTT. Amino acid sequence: CASRRGRDTGELFF.

The CDR3 here is CASSQGRGGFGNEQFF. The CDR3, as DNA: TGTGCCAGCAGCCAAGGGAGGGGGGGATTCGGCAATGAGCAGTTCTTC. The J gene is TRBJ2-1, the V gene TRBV3-1; perhaps TRBD2 as D (7 bases). The CDR3 is made up of 16 amino acids. Trimming cost V 1 base and J 6 bases, with 16 bases left between them. Germline V CDR1 and CDR2: LGHDT, YNNKEL (reference sequence).

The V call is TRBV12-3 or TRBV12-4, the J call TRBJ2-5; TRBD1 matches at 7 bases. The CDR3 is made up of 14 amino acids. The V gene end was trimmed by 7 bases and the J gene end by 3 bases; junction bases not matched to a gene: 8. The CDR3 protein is CASNQRQGEETQYF. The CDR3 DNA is TGTGCCAGCAACCAACGACAGGGTGAAGAGACCCAGTACTTC.